The 29 T cell receptor beta chains below come from one sample, sequenced in a study of blood T cell repertoires in COVID-19. The data were produced by immunoSEQ multiplex PCR, yet TCRdb's version contains in-frame clones alone and is incomplete. This table has 150,000 or so clones, roughly 76% appearing once. The sequencing input was peripheral blood. The receptor set was obtained from a woman aged 45-60 years with active or convalescent COVID-19.

The chain uses TRBV28 and TRBJ2-2, with TRBD1 matching 8 bases. The CDR3 has 16 residues. Germline-derived CDR1 and CDR2 are MDHEN and SYDVKM. V shed 6 bases and J 2 bases; nucleotides not matched to a gene: 8. Here the CDR3 DNA reads TGTGCCAGCAGCTTAGACAGGGGATCAAACACCGGGGAGCTGTTTTTT. Protein product: CASSLDRGSNTGELFF.

V and J are TRBV5-1 and TRBJ1-6; tentative D call: TRBD1 (6 bases). Trimming shortened V by 4 bases and J by 14 bases, and 22 bases separated the two germline ends. CDR1 and CDR2 (germline): SGHRS, YFSETQ. This CDR3 contains 15 residues. CDR3 residues: CASSPDPGQLASLHF. Here the CDR3 DNA reads TGCGCCAGCAGCCCAGACCCCGGACAGCTTGCTTCCCTCCACTTT.

The rearrangement links TRBV19 to TRBJ2-7; the match to TRBD1 covers 7 bases. V shed 5 bases and J 3 bases; nucleotides not matched to a gene: 7. The CDR3 sequence is 14 residues long. Germline-derived CDR1 and CDR2 are LNHDA and SQIVND (reference sequence). The CDR3 loop reads CASSSHRGDYEQYF. The CDR3, as DNA: TGTGCCAGTAGTTCCCACAGGGGAGACTACGAGCAGTACTTC.

The chain combines TRBV27 with TRBJ2-3; no clear D gene. V was clipped by 5 bases and J by 0 bases, with 15 bases between them. CDR1 MNHEY and CDR2 SMNVEV come from the germline V gene (reference sequence). The CDR3 length is 16 residues. DNA of the CDR3: TGTGCCAGCAGTCCGCGTGTGGTCCCCAGCACAGATACGCAGTATTTT. Its protein is CASSPRVVPSTDTQYF.

This chain uses TRBV7-6 with TRBJ1-1, with D perhaps TRBD1 (5 bases). Germline-derived CDR1 and CDR2 are SGHVS and FNYEAQ. The CDR3 runs 12 residues. Trimming took 1 base from V and 9 from J, leaving 9 bases between them. CDR3 sequence (DNA): TGTGCCAGCAGCTTAGACAGGAGTCAAGCTTTCTTT. It codes for CASSLDRSQAFF.

The rearrangement uses TRBV6-5 and TRBJ1-3, with D hard to call. The CDR3 covers 14 residues. CDR1 is MNHEY, CDR2 SVGAGI, per germline. The V and J ends lost 8 bases and 4 bases respectively, with 15 bases between them. CDR3 sequence: CASGKGTAGNTIYF. In DNA form, the CDR3 reads TGTGCCAGCGGCAAAGGAACAGCAGGAAACACCATATATTTT.

This chain joins TRBV7-2 and TRBJ2-1; TRBD1 agrees at 10 bases. This CDR3 comprises 16 residues. V dropped 4 bases and J dropped 2; count of bases not matched to a gene: 5. Germline-derived CDR1 and CDR2 are SGHTA and FQGNSA. The DNA of the CDR3 is TGTGCCAGCAGCTCCTCCGGGACAGGGGCCTACAATGAGCAGTTCTTC. It specifies CASSSSGTGAYNEQFF.

Remarks on this clone: An end of the junction differs from the germline gene, which may be a read error. The chain joins TRBV24-1 to TRBJ1-1; no clear D gene. Germline assignment: CDR1 KGHDR and CDR2 SFDVKD. CDR3 length: 13 amino acids. CDR3 amino acids: CATSDLFGQALCF. The CDR3 region has the DNA TGTGCCACCAGTGATTTATTCGGTCAGGCCCTTTGCTTT.

This clone was counted a single time. V and J are TRBV27 and TRBJ1-1, with D perhaps TRBD1 (6 bases). Germline-derived CDR1 and CDR2 are MNHEY and SMNVEV (reference sequence). Trimming stripped 4 bases from V and 5 bases from J, with 17 bases between. The CDR3 contains 15 residues. DNA for the CDR3: TGTGCCAGCAGTTCATTTACAGGGCTTAGGACTGAAGCTTTCTTT. Translated, it gives CASSSFTGLRTEAFF.

This chain joins TRBV18 and TRBJ2-1, with 7 bases aligning to TRBD1. Germline CDR1 reads KGHSH; CDR2 reads LQKENI. CDR3 length equals 15 residues. With V trimmed by 2 bases and J by 2 bases, 3 bases remained unmatched. CDR3 nucleotide sequence: TGTGCCAGCTCACCAGGACAGGTGACCTACAATGAGCAGTTCTTC. The encoded protein is CASSPGQVTYNEQFF.

The chain combines TRBV2 with TRBJ2-7; D remains unclear. This CDR3 has 14 residues. V was trimmed by 4 bases and J by 5 bases, leaving 15 bases between them. Germline V CDR1 and CDR2: SNHLY, FYNNEI. CDR3 nucleotides: TGTGCCAGCAGTGTGATATCTTCTCGCGACGAGCAGTACTTC. Translated: CASSVISSRDEQYF.

This clone was counted a few times. V and J are TRBV29-1 and TRBJ1-4; 10 bases are a match to TRBD1. CDR1 and CDR2 (germline): SQVTM, ANQGSEA. Losses at the gene ends were 6 bases for V and 7 bases for J; bases not matched to a gene: 8. CDR3 length equals 14 residues. CDR3 coding DNA: TGCAGCGTGACAACCGGGACAGGGGTTGAAAAACTGTTTTTT. It specifies CSVTTGTGVEKLFF.

This clone was seen only once. The rearrangement links TRBV7-9 to TRBJ1-1; no reliable D call. V lost 3 bases and J 4 bases, leaving 12 bases between the germline ends. Germline V CDR1 and CDR2: SEHNR, FQNEAQ (reference sequence). This CDR3 is 14 amino acids long. CDR3 nucleotide sequence: TGTGCCAGCAGCTTTTCGACACTGCCCACTGAAGCTTTCTTT. Translated, it gives CASSFSTLPTEAFF.

The V gene is TRBV5-4, the J gene TRBJ2-7; 12 nucleotides line up with TRBD1. The trim removed 5 bases at V and 6 bases at J, leaving 6 bases unmatched. Germline CDR1 is SGHNT and CDR2 is YYREEE (reference sequence). CDR3 length: 14 amino acids. The CDR3 here is CASSPGTGGFEQYF. The CDR3 DNA reads as TGTGCCAGCAGTCCCGGGACAGGGGGCTTCGAGCAGTACTTC.

The chain uses TRBV5-1 and TRBJ2-2; D possibly corresponds to TRBD1 (5 bases). V was shortened by 2 bases and J by 0 bases, with 5 bases between the two germline ends. Germline CDR1 reads SGHRS; CDR2 reads YFSETQ. The CDR3 length is 14 residues. This CDR3 reads CASSLQANTGELFF. As DNA, the CDR3 is TGCGCCAGCAGCTTACAGGCGAACACCGGGGAGCTGTTTTTT.

The chain is built from TRBV6-4 and TRBJ2-1; 12 nucleotides align to TRBD2. This CDR3 is 14 amino acids long. Germline-derived CDR1 and CDR2 are MRHNA and SNTAGT. V was pared by 5 bases and J by 6 bases, with 2 bases of the junction left unmatched. The CDR3 sequence is CASSSGLAGNEQFF. CDR3 sequence (DNA): TGTGCCAGCAGTTCGGGACTAGCGGGCAATGAGCAGTTCTTC.

The chain joins TRBV30 to TRBJ2-7, with 9 nucleotides matching TRBD1. Germline trimming cut 2 bases from V and 2 bases from J; bases unmatched to any gene: 10. The CDR3 length is 16 residues. In germline, CDR1 is GTSNPN, CDR2 SVGIG (reference sequence). The CDR3 is CAWSPPPGQGAYEQYF. For the CDR3, the DNA is TGTGCCTGGAGTCCCCCACCGGGACAGGGAGCCTACGAGCAGTACTTC. Looking up the rest from reference TRBV30 and TRBJ2-7 gives the full variable domain: SQTIHQWPATLVQPVGSPLSLECTVEGTSNPNLYWYRQAAGRGLQLLFYSVGIGQISSEVPQNLSASRPQDRQFILSSKKLLLSDSGFYLCAWSPPPGQGAYEQYFGPGTRLTVT.

This chain joins TRBV21-1 and TRBJ1-5. TRBV21-1 is a listed pseudogene. This CDR3 contains 19 residues. CDR3 amino acids: CASSPHRDDGGDSNQPQHF. CDR3 DNA sequence: TGTGCCAGCAGCCCCCATCGGGACGACGGGGGGGATAGCAATCAGCCCCAGCATTTT.

The count of this clone is one. The chain recombines TRBV5-6 with TRBJ1-1, with 10 bases lining up with TRBD1. This CDR3 comprises 14 residues. Germline trimming cut 4 bases from V and 3 bases from J; bases unmatched to any gene: 3. Germline CDR1 SGHDT, CDR2 YYEEEE. The CDR3 reads CASSRTGGDTEAFF. The CDR3 DNA sequence: TGTGCCAGCAGCAGGACAGGGGGTGACACTGAAGCTTTCTTT.

The rearrangement links TRBV11-1 to TRBJ1-1; D perhaps matches TRBD1 (6 bases). V gave up 5 bases and J gave up 1 base, with 11 bases separating them. CDR1 is SGHAT and CDR2 is FQDESV in the germline V gene (reference sequence). The CDR3 extends over 14 amino acids. DNA for the CDR3: TGTGCCAGCAGCGTCCACAGGGCGAACACTGAAGCTTTCTTT. Its protein is CASSVHRANTEAFF.

The chain joins TRBV27 to TRBJ1-2; D not certain. V shed 5 bases and J shed 1 base, with 11 bases lying between them. The CDR3 runs 14 residues. Germline-derived CDR1 and CDR2 are MNHEY and SMNVEV (reference sequence). The DNA for the CDR3 is TGTGCCAGCAGTCTGGAGGGTAGTAACTATGGCTACACCTTC. This translates into CASSLEGSNYGYTF.

This clone turned up a few times. The chain uses TRBV19 and TRBJ1-2; the match to TRBD1 covers 9 bases. With 8 bases clipped from V and 0 bases from J, the junction kept 1 base outside the gene matches. This CDR3 has 13 residues. Germline CDR1 and CDR2: LNHDA and SQIVND (reference sequence). The CDR3 nucleotides read TGTGCCAGTGGACAGGGGACTAACTATGGCTACACCTTC. Its translation: CASGQGTNYGYTF. Looking up the rest from reference TRBV19 and TRBJ1-2 gives the full variable domain: DGGITQSPKYLFRKEGQNVTLSCEQNLNHDAMYWYRQDPGQGLRLIYYSQIVNDFQKGDIAEGYSVSREKKESFPLTVTSAQKNPTAFYLCASGQGTNYGYTFGSGTRLTVV.

V is TRBV30 and J is TRBJ1-2; 9 nucleotides line up with TRBD1. This CDR3 region has 13 residues. J was trimmed by 2 bases and V by 8 bases; bases with no gene match: 6. Germline V CDR1 and CDR2: GTSNPN, SVGIG (reference sequence). CDR3 protein: CAGTGTGNYGYTF. The CDR3 coding sequence is TGTGCCGGGACCGGGACAGGGAACTATGGCTACACCTTC. The variable domain in full, with the rest retrieved from reference TRBV30 and TRBJ1-2, is SQTIHQWPATLVQPVGSPLSLECTVEGTSNPNLYWYRQAAGRGLQLLFYSVGIGQISSEVPQNLSASRPQDRQFILSSKKLLLSDSGFYLCAGTGTGNYGYTFGSGTRLTVV.

This clone was observed a single time. The same CDR3 can be traced to other DNA sequences in this sample. The chain employs TRBV19 and TRBJ2-1; D is uncertain. Trimming cost V 1 base and J 7 bases, with 8 bases left between them. The CDR3 is 13 residues long. The germline gives CDR1 LNHDA, CDR2 SQIVND (reference sequence). Here the CDR3 reads CASSIGEVNEQFF. CDR3 sequence (DNA): TGTGCCAGTAGTATAGGCGAGGTTAATGAGCAGTTCTTC.

The chain couples TRBV24-1 to TRBJ2-1, with D perhaps matching TRBD1 (5 bases). Trimming removed 6 bases at V and 5 bases at J, with 13 bases between. Germline V gene data show CDR1 as KGHDR and CDR2 as SFDVKD. CDR3 length equals 14 residues. The CDR3 sequence is CATSLPGSDNEQFF. As DNA, the CDR3 is TGTGCCACCAGTCTTCCAGGGTCCGACAATGAGCAGTTCTTC.

This clone has just a few counts. The genes are TRBV5-1 and TRBJ2-3, with D unresolved. The CDR3 totals 15 residues. The germline gives CDR1 SGHRS, CDR2 YFSETQ. V lost 1 base, J lost 2 bases, and 11 bases lay in between. The CDR3: CASSLTDFLTDTQYF. CDR3 in DNA: TGCGCCAGCAGCTTGACTGATTTCCTCACAGATACGCAGTATTTT. The full variable domain, its missing parts supplied by reference TRBV5-1 and TRBJ2-3, is KAGVTQTPRYLIKTRGQQVTLSCSPISGHRSVSWYQQTPGQGLQFLFEYFSETQRNKGNFPGRFSGRQFSNSRSEMNVSTLELGDSALYLCASSLTDFLTDTQYFGPGTRLTVL.

The chain combines TRBV2 with TRBJ2-2; 11 bases align to TRBD2. V gave up 4 bases and J gave up 6 bases; unmatched junction bases: 1. Germline V gene lookup returns CDR1 SNHLY and CDR2 FYNNEI. The CDR3 covers 14 residues. CDR3 loop: CASSASGRPGELFF. In DNA form, the CDR3 reads TGTGCCAGCAGTGCTAGCGGGAGGCCCGGGGAGCTGTTTTTT.

This clone was seen more than once but under ten times. The same CDR3 also results from other DNA sequences found in this sample. The chain is built from TRBV9 and TRBJ2-2, with D unresolved. The CDR3 spans 13 residues. The germline V and J ends were trimmed by 0 bases and 5 bases, with 5 bases remaining between them. Germline V lookup: CDR1 SGDLS, CDR2 YYNGEE. CDR3 DNA: TGTGCCAGCAGCGTAGGGGCGACCGGGGAGCTGTTTTTT. This codes for CASSVGATGELFF.

As concerns this clone: The junction departs from germline at one end; a sequencing error may be responsible. The rearrangement joins TRBV19 to TRBJ1-1, with no clear D. The CDR3 is made up of 11 amino acids. Germline lookup yields CDR1 LNHDA and CDR2 SQIVND (reference sequence). In DNA form, the CDR3 reads TGTGCCAGTAGTACCCGTACTGGAGCTTTCTTT. The encoded protein is CASSTRTGAFF.